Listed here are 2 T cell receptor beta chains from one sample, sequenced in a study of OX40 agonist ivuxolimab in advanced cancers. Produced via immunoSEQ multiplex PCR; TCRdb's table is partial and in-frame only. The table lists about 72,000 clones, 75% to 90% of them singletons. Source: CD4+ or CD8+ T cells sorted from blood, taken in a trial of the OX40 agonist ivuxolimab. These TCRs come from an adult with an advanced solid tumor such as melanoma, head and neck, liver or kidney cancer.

CDR3: CAWSLGAVGADTQYF. DNA of the CDR3: TGTGCCTGGAGTCTTGGGGCGGTGGGGGCAGATACGCAGTATTTT. This sequence joins TRBV30 and TRBJ2-3; possibly TRBD1 or TRBD2 for D (5 bases each). The germline V gene encodes CDR1 GTSNPN and CDR2 SVGIG (reference sequence). This CDR3 spans 15 amino acids. Trimming stripped 2 bases from V and 4 bases from J, with 16 bases between.

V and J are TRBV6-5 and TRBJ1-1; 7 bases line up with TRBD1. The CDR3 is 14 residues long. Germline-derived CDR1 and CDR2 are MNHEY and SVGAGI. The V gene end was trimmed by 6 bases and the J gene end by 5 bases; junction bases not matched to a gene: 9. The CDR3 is CASRSPSRGTEAFF. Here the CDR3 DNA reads TGTGCCAGCAGGAGCCCTAGCAGGGGGACTGAAGCTTTCTTT.